A selection of T cell receptor beta chains follows, all from one sample in a study of shared clonotypes between healthy human individuals. Data came from immunoSEQ multiplex PCR; TCRdb stores just in-frame clones and leaves some out. The sample consists of some 1,900,000 clones, around 96% of them appearing once. Material: naive CD8+ T cells sorted from blood. The receptors stem from a man aged 18 to 30 in good health. CDR3s leave out the opening cysteine and the closing phenylalanine or tryptophan. The order of the fields is clone size, V gene, CDR3 protein. Only some rows state a clone size, as once, few, many or a class for expanded clones.

clone size: NA; V gene: TRBV19; CDR3 protein: ASSVDSYEQY
clone size: NA; V gene: TRBV27; CDR3 protein: ASSPPIGLAGAGNEQF
clone size: NA; V gene: TRBV9; CDR3 protein: ASSPWGSSTDTQY
clone size: NA; V gene: TRBV7-9; CDR3 protein: ASSLSGDSYEQY
clone size: NA; V gene: TRBV5-4; CDR3 protein: ASSFFSERHNEQF
clone size: NA; V gene: TRBV27; CDR3 protein: ASSLSGEGYEQY
clone size: NA; V gene: TRBV7-9; CDR3 protein: ASSLAISGVQETQY
clone size: NA; V gene: TRBV5-4; CDR3 protein: ASSFQGSGSPLH
clone size: NA; V gene: TRBV2; CDR3 protein: ASSEHAGGYEQY
clone size: NA; V gene: TRBV7-9; CDR3 protein: ASRRGGGDTQY
clone size: once; V gene: TRBV4-2; CDR3 protein: ASSPGAGISTEAF
clone size: NA; V gene: TRBV19; CDR3 protein: ASSTQQGPGELF
clone size: NA; V gene: TRBV29-1; CDR3 protein: SVLEWTVSGANVLT
clone size: NA; V gene: TRBV14; CDR3 protein: ASSPGLVEAEQY
clone size: NA; V gene: TRBV28; CDR3 protein: ASSPRGVDSNQPQH
clone size: NA; V gene: TRBV30; CDR3 protein: AWSRNTEAF
clone size: NA; V gene: TRBV7-6; CDR3 protein: ASSLVRGPQETQY
clone size: once; V gene: TRBV9; CDR3 protein: ASSVGSGTHEQY
clone size: NA; V gene: TRBV7-2; CDR3 protein: ASSPVAGTYEQY
clone size: once; V gene: TRBV7-2; CDR3 protein: ASSKGLGLSTDTQY
clone size: once; V gene: TRBV7-9; CDR3 protein: ASSPRPDEKLF
clone size: NA; V gene: TRBV5-6; CDR3 protein: ASSLSFSNYGYT
clone size: NA; V gene: TRBV5-1; CDR3 protein: ASSLVGPNTEAF
clone size: once; V gene: TRBV4-1; CDR3 protein: ASSQVGSVGSYT
clone size: NA; V gene: TRBV30; CDR3 protein: AWEGSGNTIY
clone size: NA; V gene: TRBV2; CDR3 protein: ASSEALAGVRDEQF
clone size: once; V gene: TRBV29-1; CDR3 protein: SVEVGTNTEAF
clone size: NA; V gene: TRBV6-5; CDR3 protein: ASRLYRGLVTEAF
clone size: NA; V gene: TRBV7-2; CDR3 protein: ASSLELMGTSAYEQY
clone size: NA; V gene: TRBV9; CDR3 protein: ASSSLGRTGVTENYGYT
clone size: NA; V gene: TRBV25-1; CDR3 protein: ASSDLGTGDTEAF
clone size: NA; V gene: TRBV10-2; CDR3 protein: ASSEGTSPGYT
clone size: NA; V gene: TRBV29-1; CDR3 protein: SVESGGNTEAF
clone size: NA; V gene: TRBV6-6; CDR3 protein: ASYSYNEQF
clone size: NA; V gene: TRBV13; CDR3 protein: ASSLGILAGLNEQF
clone size: NA; V gene: TRBV5-3; CDR3 protein: ARSLLKGKGNQPQH
clone size: NA; V gene: TRBV6-5; CDR3 protein: ASSPRGAPYEQY
clone size: NA; V gene: TRBV11-2; CDR3 protein: ASSSPTSGGSYEQY
clone size: NA; V gene: TRBV7-9; CDR3 protein: ASSPTLGQGYEQY
clone size: once; V gene: TRBV27; CDR3 protein: ASSQGSVPYYEQY
clone size: NA; V gene: TRBV6-5; CDR3 protein: ASSSLTDPYGYT
clone size: NA; V gene: TRBV10-3; CDR3 protein: AIRGQGNTEAF
clone size: NA; V gene: TRBV19; CDR3 protein: ASSIDPGLRYYEQY
clone size: NA; V gene: TRBV4-1; CDR3 protein: ASSPVAYSNQPQH
clone size: NA; V gene: TRBV9; CDR3 protein: ASSASGGASYEQY
clone size: once; V gene: TRBV7-9; CDR3 protein: ASSLEVSGIDEQF
clone size: NA; V gene: TRBV7-3; CDR3 protein: ASSLLGPPGQETQY
clone size: NA; V gene: TRBV21-1; CDR3 protein: ASSSGLAGGPHLYEQY
clone size: NA; V gene: TRBV7-6; CDR3 protein: ASSLTDSYLYEQY
clone size: NA; V gene: TRBV21-1; CDR3 protein: ASSRPGQQY
clone size: NA; V gene: TRBV6-5; CDR3 protein: ASGYSGANVLT
clone size: NA; V gene: TRBV14; CDR3 protein: ASSAPGQGAEQY
clone size: NA; V gene: TRBV19; CDR3 protein: ASSISPMWGEAF
clone size: NA; V gene: TRBV5-6; CDR3 protein: ASSEGLAGGAGELF
clone size: NA; V gene: TRBV10-1; CDR3 protein: ASSDSGSGEQF
clone size: NA; V gene: TRBV7-2; CDR3 protein: ASSQGAPYEQY
clone size: NA; V gene: TRBV7-6; CDR3 protein: ASSLSLQGVSAYEQY
clone size: NA; V gene: TRBV28; CDR3 protein: ASSPPWDGGTEAF
clone size: NA; V gene: TRBV27; CDR3 protein: ASSPGSWVKTEAF
clone size: NA; V gene: TRBV4-1; CDR3 protein: ASSQENRGTEQY